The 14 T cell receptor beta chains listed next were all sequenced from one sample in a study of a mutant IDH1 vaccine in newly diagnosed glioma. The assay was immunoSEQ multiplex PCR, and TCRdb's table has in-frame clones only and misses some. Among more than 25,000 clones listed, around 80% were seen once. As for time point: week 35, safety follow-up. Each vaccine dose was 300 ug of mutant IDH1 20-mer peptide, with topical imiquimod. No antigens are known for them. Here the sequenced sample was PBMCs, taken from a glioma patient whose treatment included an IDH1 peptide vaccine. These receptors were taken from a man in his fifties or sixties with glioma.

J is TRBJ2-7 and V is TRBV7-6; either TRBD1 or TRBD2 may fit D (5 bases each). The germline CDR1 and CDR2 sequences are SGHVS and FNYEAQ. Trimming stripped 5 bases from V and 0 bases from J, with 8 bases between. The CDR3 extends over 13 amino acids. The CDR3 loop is CASSTGASYEQYF. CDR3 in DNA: TGTGCCAGCAGCACCGGGGCCTCCTACGAGCAGTACTTC.

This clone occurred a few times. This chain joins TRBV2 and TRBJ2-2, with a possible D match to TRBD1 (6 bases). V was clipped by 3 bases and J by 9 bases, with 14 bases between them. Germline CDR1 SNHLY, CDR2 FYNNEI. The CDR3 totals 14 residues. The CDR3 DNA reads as TGTGCCAGCAGTGAGTGGACAGCGGACAGGGAGCTGTTTTTT. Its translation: CASSEWTADRELFF.

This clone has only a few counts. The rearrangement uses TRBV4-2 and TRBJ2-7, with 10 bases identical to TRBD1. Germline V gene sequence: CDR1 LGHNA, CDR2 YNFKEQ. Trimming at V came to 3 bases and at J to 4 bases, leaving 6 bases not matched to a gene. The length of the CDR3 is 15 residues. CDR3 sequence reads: CASSHAGTGDYEQYF. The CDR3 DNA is TGTGCCAGCAGCCACGCCGGGACAGGGGATTACGAGCAGTACTTC.

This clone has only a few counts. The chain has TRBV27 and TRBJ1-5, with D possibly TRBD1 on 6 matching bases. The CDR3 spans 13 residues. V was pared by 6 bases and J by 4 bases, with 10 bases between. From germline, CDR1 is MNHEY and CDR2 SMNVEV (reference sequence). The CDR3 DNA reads TGTGCCAGCAGCTGGGGGCTGAATCAGCCCCAGCATTTT. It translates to CASSWGLNQPQHF.

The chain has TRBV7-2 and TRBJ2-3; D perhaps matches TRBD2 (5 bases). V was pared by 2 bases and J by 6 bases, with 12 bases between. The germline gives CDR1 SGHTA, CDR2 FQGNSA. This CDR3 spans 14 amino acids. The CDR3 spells CASSLREGHDTQYF. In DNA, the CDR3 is TGTGCCAGCAGCTTAAGAGAGGGCCACGATACGCAGTATTTT. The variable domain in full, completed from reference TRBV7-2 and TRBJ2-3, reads GAGVSQSPSNKVTEKGKDVELRCDPISGHTALYWYRQSLGQGLEFLIYFQGNSAPDKSGLPSDRFSAERTGGSVSTLTIQRTQQEDSAVYLCASSLREGHDTQYFGPGTRLTVL.

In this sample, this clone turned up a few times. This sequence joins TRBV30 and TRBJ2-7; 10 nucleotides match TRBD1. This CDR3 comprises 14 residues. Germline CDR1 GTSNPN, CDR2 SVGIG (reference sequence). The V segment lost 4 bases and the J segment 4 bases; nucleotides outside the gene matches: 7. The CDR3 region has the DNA TGTGCCTGGAAGAGGGACAGGGGAAATTACGAGCAGTACTTC. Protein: CAWKRDRGNYEQYF.

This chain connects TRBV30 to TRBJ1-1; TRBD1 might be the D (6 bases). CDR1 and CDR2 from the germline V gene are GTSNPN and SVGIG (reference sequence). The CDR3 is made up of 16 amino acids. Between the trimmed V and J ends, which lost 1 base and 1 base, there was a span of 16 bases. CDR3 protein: CAWSGHPGAGNTEAFF. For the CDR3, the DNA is TGTGCCTGGAGTGGGCATCCAGGGGCCGGGAACACTGAAGCTTTCTTT.

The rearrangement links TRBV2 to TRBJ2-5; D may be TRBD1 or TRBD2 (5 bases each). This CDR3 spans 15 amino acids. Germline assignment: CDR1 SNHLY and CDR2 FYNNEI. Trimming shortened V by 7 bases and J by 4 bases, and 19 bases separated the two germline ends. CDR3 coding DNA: TGTGCCAGCACCCTAAGTCGAGGGGAGATAGAGACCCAGTACTTC. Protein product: CASTLSRGEIETQYF.

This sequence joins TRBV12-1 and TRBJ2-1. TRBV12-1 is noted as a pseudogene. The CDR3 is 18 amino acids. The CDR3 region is CASRTIKGSGMMDNEQFF. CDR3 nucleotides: TGTGCCAGCCGCACGATAAAGGGATCAGGCATGATGGACAATGAGCAGTTCTTC.

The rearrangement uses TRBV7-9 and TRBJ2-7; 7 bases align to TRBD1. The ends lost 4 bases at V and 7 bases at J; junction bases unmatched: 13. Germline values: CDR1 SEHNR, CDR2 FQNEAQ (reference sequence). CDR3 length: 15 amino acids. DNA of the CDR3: TGTGCCAGCAGCTCGGGACAGCGATTCTCGGGGGAGCAGTACTTC. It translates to CASSSGQRFSGEQYF.

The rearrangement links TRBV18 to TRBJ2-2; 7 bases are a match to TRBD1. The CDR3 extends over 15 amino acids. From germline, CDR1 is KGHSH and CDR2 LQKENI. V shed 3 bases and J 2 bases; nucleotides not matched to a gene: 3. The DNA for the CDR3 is TGTGCCAGCTCACCCGGACAGGCCAACACCGGGGAGCTGTTTTTT. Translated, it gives CASSPGQANTGELFF.

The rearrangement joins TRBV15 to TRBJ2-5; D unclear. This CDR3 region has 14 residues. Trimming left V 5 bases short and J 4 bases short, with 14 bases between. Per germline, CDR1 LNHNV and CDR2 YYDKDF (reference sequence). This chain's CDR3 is CATSPPRSGETQYF. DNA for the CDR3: TGTGCCACCAGCCCACCCAGATCTGGAGAGACCCAGTACTTC.

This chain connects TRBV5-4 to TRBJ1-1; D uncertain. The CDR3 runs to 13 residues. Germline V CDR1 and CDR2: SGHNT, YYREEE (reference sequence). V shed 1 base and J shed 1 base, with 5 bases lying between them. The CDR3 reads CASSLQQNTEAFF. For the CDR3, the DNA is TGTGCCAGCAGCTTGCAGCAGAACACTGAAGCTTTCTTT.

CDR3 DNA: TGTGCCAGCAGCTCCCTGAGGGCCGACACTGAAGCTTTCTTT. Amino acids: CASSSLRADTEAFF. The chain combines TRBV5-6 with TRBJ1-1; D is uncertain. The length of the CDR3 is 14 residues. CDR1 SGHDT and CDR2 YYEEEE come from the germline V gene. Trimming took 3 bases from V and 3 from J, leaving 12 bases between them.